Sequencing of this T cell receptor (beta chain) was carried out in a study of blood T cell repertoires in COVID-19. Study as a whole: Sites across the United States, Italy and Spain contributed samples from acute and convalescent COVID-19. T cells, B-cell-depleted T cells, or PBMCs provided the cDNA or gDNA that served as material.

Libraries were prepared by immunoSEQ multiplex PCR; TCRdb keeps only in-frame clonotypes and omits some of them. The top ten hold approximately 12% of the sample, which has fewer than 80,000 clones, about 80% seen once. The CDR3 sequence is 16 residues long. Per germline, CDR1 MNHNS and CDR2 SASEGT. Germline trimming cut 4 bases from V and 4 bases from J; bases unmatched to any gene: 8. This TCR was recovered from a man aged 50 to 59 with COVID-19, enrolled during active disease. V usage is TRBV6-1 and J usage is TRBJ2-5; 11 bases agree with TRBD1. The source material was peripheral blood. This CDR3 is CASSARDRGILETQYF. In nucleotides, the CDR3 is TGTGCCAGCAGTGCCCGGGACAGGGGGATATTAGAGACCCAGTACTTC.